This T cell receptor beta chain was found in a study of breast tumors, draining lymph nodes, adjacent tissues. Study-wide points: Tumor T cell lymph node origin was a supported hypothesis, not proven.

TCRdb itself ran the multiplex PCR reads through MiXCR, one entry per CDR3 protein. In the table there are nearly 200,000 distinct CDR3 sequences, approximately 30% of which are singletons. The CDR3 consists of 15 residues. The V gene's germline CDR1 is MNHEY and CDR2 SVGAGI. The lymph nodes were axillary draining lymph nodes from breast cancer patients. As concerns this clonotype: Its antigen remains unidentified. Germline and junction disagree at one end, which may indicate a read error.

V usage is TRBV6-5 and J usage is TRBJ1-5; D might be TRBD1 (5 bases). The receptor was derived from a female donor with breast cancer. Some clones in this sample may be carry-over from other donors' samples. What was sequenced was axillary lymph node tissue. The CDR3 reads CASSHSGENNQPQHF. CDR3 sequence (DNA): TGTGCCAGCAGTCACTCGGGGGAGAACAATCAGCCCCAGCATTTT.